These T cell receptor beta chains were read from a single sample in a study of T cells in Graves' hyperthyroidism and ophthalmopathy. TCRdb reanalysed the multiplex PCR reads using MiXCR and keeps one entry per CDR3 protein. The sample carries some 350,000 distinct CDR3 sequences, over 15% recorded once. Sequenced material: blood. These TCRs come from a woman younger than 35 with Graves' hyperthyroidism. Each CDR3 is given with its conserved first and last residue. A D gene is named only where the DNA matches it firmly. Expanded clones get a size class; other rows say once, few or many, or leave the size out.

v_call	d_call	j_call	clone_size	cdr3_aa	cdr3_nt
TRBV18	-	TRBJ1-2	many	CASSPRRAGNYGYTF	TGTGCCAGCTCACCACGGCGGGCAGGGAACTATGGCTACACCTTC
TRBV4-1	-	TRBJ1-2	-	CASSQIGGRKDGYTF	TGCGCCAGCAGCCAAATTGGGGGCAGGAAGGATGGCTACACCTTC
TRBV27	-	TRBJ2-5	many	CASSAWGETQYF	TGTGCCAGCAGCGCCTGGGGGGAGACCCAGTACTTC
TRBV24-1	-	TRBJ2-5	many	CATTPGPPHQETQYF	TGTGCCACAACCCCGGGACCACCTCACCAAGAGACCCAGTACTTC
TRBV12-3/TRBV12-4	TRBD1	TRBJ1-1	-	CASSSETGLNTEAFF	TGTGCCAGCAGTTCAGAGACAGGGTTGAACACTGAAGCTTTCTTT
TRBV24-1	TRBD1	TRBJ1-2	many	CATSDPGQGNYGYTF	TGTGCCACCAGTGACCCTGGACAGGGAAACTATGGCTACACCTTC
TRBV6-2/TRBV6-3	TRBD1	TRBJ1-2	many	CASRPDRAGGYTF	TGTGCCAGCAGGCCCGACAGGGCGGGAGGCTACACCTTC
TRBV11-2	-	TRBJ1-3	many	CASSLDSGPGNTIYF	TGTGCCAGCAGCTTAGATAGTGGTCCGGGAAACACCATATATTTT
TRBV12-3/TRBV12-4	-	TRBJ1-2	many	CASGRAMGDALYSYTF	TGTGCCAGCGGTAGGGCCATGGGGGATGCCCTGTATAGCTACACCTTC
TRBV7-3	TRBD1	TRBJ1-2	many	CASSLKDRGPRLVNYGYTF	TGTGCCAGCAGCTTAAAAGACAGGGGTCCACGTCTCGTTAACTATGGCTACACCTTC
TRBV28	-	TRBJ2-7	few	CASSSLGLSFYEQYF	TGTGCCAGCAGTTCATTGGGCCTTAGTTTCTACGAGCAGTACTTC
TRBV28	-	TRBJ2-7	many	CASSTPSGGSHEQYF	TGTGCCAGCAGTACCCCCTCCGGGGGTTCCCACGAGCAGTACTTC
TRBV3-1	-	TRBJ2-7	many	CASSQEVYYEQYF	TGTGCCAGCAGCCAAGAAGTGTACTACGAGCAGTACTTC
TRBV6-5	-	TRBJ1-5	-	CASSSTAGLYSNQPQHF	TGTGCCAGCAGTTCCACGGCAGGTTTGTATAGCAATCAGCCCCAGCATTTT
TRBV11-2	-	TRBJ1-5	many	CASSFSGQSSNQPQHF	TGTGCCAGCAGCTTCTCGGGGCAGAGTAGCAATCAGCCCCAGCATTTT
TRBV6-5	-	TRBJ1-6	-	CASSSEALSSYNSPLHF	TGTGCCAGCAGTTCTGAGGCCTTGAGCTCCTATAATTCACCCCTCCACTTT
TRBV6-5	-	TRBJ1-1	many	CASSYSIAGTEAFF	TGTGCCAGCAGTTACTCGATCGCGGGCACTGAAGCTTTCTTT
TRBV7-2	-	TRBJ1-1	-	CASSSEYGSEAFF	TGTGCCAGCAGCTCAGAATATGGCAGTGAAGCTTTCTTT
TRBV4-1	TRBD1	TRBJ2-7	-	CASSQEWTGVKHEQYF	TGCGCCAGCAGCCAAGAATGGACAGGGGTTAAACACGAGCAGTACTTC